These 4 T cell receptor beta chains share one sample of origin, sequenced in a study of immune reconstitution after stem cell transplant in scleroderma. TCRdb reanalysed the RT-PCR reads using MiXCR and keeps one entry per CDR3 protein. This table has hundreds of distinct CDR3 sequences, approximately 8% appearing once. The specimen was collected before or after autologous hematopoietic stem cell transplantation (not recorded which). The receptors come from a male donor with systemic sclerosis.

This clonotype is labeled as large. The gene calls are TRBV5-1 and TRBJ2-7, with D perhaps matching TRBD2 (5 bases). CDR3 length: 15 residues. V gave up 6 bases and J gave up 1 base, with 17 bases separating them. Germline lookup yields CDR1 SGHRS and CDR2 YFSETQ. This CDR3 reads CASTQLETGSYEQYF. The DNA for the CDR3 is TGCGCCAGCACTCAATTAGAGACGGGATCCTACGAGCAGTACTTC.

This clonotype counts as large. This chain connects TRBV7-2 to TRBJ2-7; 9 bases are a match to TRBD2. The germline CDR1 and CDR2 sequences are SGHTA and FQGNSA. V shed 5 bases, J shed 2 bases, and the junction held 7 bases outside the gene matches. The CDR3 extends over 15 amino acids. CDR3 sequence reads: CASSRSGGRAYEQYF. DNA for the CDR3: TGTGCCAGCAGCCGCTCCGGCGGGAGGGCCTACGAGCAGTACTTC.

This clonotype is medium-sized within its sample. The V and J genes are TRBV18 and TRBJ2-7, with no clear D. Germline values: CDR1 KGHSH, CDR2 LQKENI. CDR3 length: 15 residues. The V gene lost 6 bases and the J gene lost 5 bases, with 20 bases spanning the gap. CDR3 sequence: CASSVRHNADHEQYF. The CDR3 DNA reads as TGTGCCAGCTCGGTACGACATAACGCAGACCACGAGCAGTACTTC.

By share, this clonotype ranks as large. This chain joins TRBV7-2 and TRBJ2-1; no definite D call. Looked up from germline, CDR1 is SGHTA and CDR2 is FQGNSA. The V end lost 0 bases, the J end lost 11 bases, and 8 bases lay between the germline ends. This CDR3 contains 12 residues. The CDR3: CASSLAGIKQFF. In nucleotides, the CDR3 is TGTGCCAGCAGCTTAGCGGGGATAAAGCAGTTCTTC.